Each of the 21 T cell receptor beta chains below was sequenced from the same sample in a study of blood T cell repertoires in COVID-19. Profiled with immunoSEQ multiplex PCR; TCRdb holds only in-frame clones, not every one. The repertoire has about 25,000 clones, 87% of them found once; the top ten carry under 8.5%. Sequenced input: peripheral blood. Receptor source: a man aged 50-59 years with active COVID-19.

This clone was detected only a few times. The V gene is TRBV6-6, the J gene TRBJ1-1; D is possibly TRBD1 (6 bases). Germline V gene data show CDR1 as MNHNY and CDR2 as SVGAGI (reference sequence). V lost 0 bases to trimming and J lost 1 base, with 9 bases between them. The CDR3 runs to 15 residues. The CDR3 loop reads CASSYSWGPNTEAFF. The CDR3 region has the DNA TGTGCCAGCAGTTACTCCTGGGGGCCGAACACTGAAGCTTTCTTT.

This chain joins TRBV24-1 and TRBJ2-7; 9 bases are shared with TRBD1. The CDR3 covers 16 residues. After removal of 4 bases from V and 3 bases from J, the junction contained 9 bases not matched to a gene. Germline CDR1 reads KGHDR; CDR2 reads SFDVKD. The CDR3 loop is CATSDRQGGNRYEQYF. The CDR3 region has the DNA TGTGCCACCAGTGACCGACAGGGGGGCAACCGCTACGAGCAGTACTTC.

Remarks on this clone: One junction end does not reproduce the germline sequence, and a read error may be involved. This chain uses TRBV7-7 with TRBJ2-1; 10 bases are shared with TRBD2. In germline, CDR1 is SSHAT, CDR2 FNYEAQ (reference sequence). The CDR3 loop spans 21 amino acids. For the CDR3, the DNA is TGTGCTAGCAGCTTAGTTTACAGGGGAATCGCAGGGACTAGCGCAAACAATGAGCAGTTCTTC. It codes for CASSLVYRGIAGTSANNEQFF.

This chain links TRBV27 with TRBJ2-7; D is uncertain. The CDR3 is 15 amino acids. Trimming pared 0 bases from V and 3 bases from J, leaving 12 bases between. The germline gives CDR1 MNHEY, CDR2 SMNVEV (reference sequence). The CDR3 nucleotides read TGTGCCAGCAGTTTATCGACCGCAGCTAGCTACGAGCAGTACTTC. Translation gives CASSLSTAASYEQYF.

The V gene is TRBV27, the J gene TRBJ2-2; D is perhaps TRBD1 (6 bases). The ends were cut back, 6 bases at V and 6 bases at J, with 11 bases in the middle. In germline, CDR1 is MNHEY, CDR2 SMNVEV (reference sequence). The CDR3 totals 13 residues. In DNA, the CDR3 is TGTGCCAGCAGCTTACCAGGGGCCGGGGAGCTGTTTTTT. This sequence encodes CASSLPGAGELFF.

The CDR3 spells CASSWTGGNTEAFF. The CDR3 DNA sequence: TGTGCCAGCAGCTGGACAGGAGGGAACACTGAAGCTTTCTTT. V gene TRBV5-6 combines with J gene TRBJ1-1; 7 nucleotides line up with TRBD1. Germline CDR1 is SGHDT and CDR2 is YYEEEE. V shed 3 bases, J shed 1 base, and the junction held 3 bases outside the gene matches. The CDR3 has 14 amino acids.

This rearrangement joins TRBV30 to TRBJ1-1; 8 bases match TRBD1. Looked up from germline, CDR1 is GTSNPN and CDR2 is SVGIG (reference sequence). The junction had 3 bases not matched to a gene; V was cut back by 2 bases and J by 1 base. The CDR3 is 14 amino acids. The DNA of the CDR3 is TGTGCCTGGAGTCTGGACAGGGCGAACACTGAAGCTTTCTTT. This codes for CAWSLDRANTEAFF.

The chain links TRBV11-2 to TRBJ1-6; D is perhaps TRBD1 (6 bases). Trimming pared 7 bases from V and 7 bases from J, leaving 17 bases between. CDR3 length equals 15 residues. Germline-derived CDR1 and CDR2 are SGHAT and FQNNGV. The CDR3 loop reads CASMRTDSVNSPLHF. CDR3 sequence (DNA): TGTGCCAGCATGCGAACGGACAGTGTGAATTCACCCCTCCACTTT.

The V call is TRBV27, the J call TRBJ1-1; D is ambiguous. From germline, CDR1 is MNHEY and CDR2 SMNVEV (reference sequence). V was trimmed by 2 bases and J by 4 bases, leaving 8 bases between them. This CDR3 comprises 13 residues. Here the CDR3 DNA reads TGTGCCAGCAGTTTAAACAGCGGCACTGAAGCTTTCTTT. Protein product: CASSLNSGTEAFF.

The chain joins TRBV7-2 to TRBJ2-1, with 7 positions matching TRBD2. Germline V gene sequence: CDR1 SGHTA, CDR2 FQGNSA. The trim removed 2 bases at V and 3 bases at J, leaving 4 bases unmatched. The CDR3 length is 15 residues. CDR3 region: CASSLLGTNYNEQFF. CDR3 nucleotide sequence: TGTGCCAGCAGCTTATTAGGGACTAACTACAATGAGCAGTTCTTC.

This chain joins TRBV9 and TRBJ1-1, with a tentative D call TRBD1 (5 bases). V lost 3 bases and J 0 bases, leaving 6 bases between the germline ends. This CDR3 has 13 residues. The germline CDR1 and CDR2 sequences are SGDLS and YYNGEE. The CDR3 DNA reads TGTGCCAGCAGCGAGGGGCTGAACACTGAAGCTTTCTTT. Its translation: CASSEGLNTEAFF.

This clone has only a few counts. This sequence joins TRBV19 and TRBJ2-1; tentative D call: TRBD1 (5 bases). V was trimmed by 5 bases and J by 9 bases, leaving 11 bases between them. From germline, CDR1 is LNHDA and CDR2 SQIVND (reference sequence). The length of the CDR3 is 12 residues. CDR3 sequence: CASSLNRIEQFF. The CDR3 DNA reads as TGTGCCAGTAGTTTGAACAGGATTGAGCAGTTCTTC.

This clone was seen just once. The V gene is TRBV27, the J gene TRBJ2-7, with D possibly TRBD2 on 6 matching bases. Germline lookup yields CDR1 MNHEY and CDR2 SMNVEV (reference sequence). V lost 3 bases and J lost 12, with 18 bases in between. The CDR3 is made up of 13 amino acids. The CDR3 DNA is TGTGCCAGCAGTTTCTCGGGACCTAGCGTTCTGTACGTC. This codes for CASSFSGPSVLYV.

V usage is TRBV6-5 and J usage is TRBJ1-5, with 9 bases fitting TRBD1. Germline CDR1 is MNHEY and CDR2 is SVGAGI. The CDR3 loop spans 15 amino acids. The ends lost 5 bases at V and 6 bases at J; junction bases unmatched: 8. The CDR3 DNA follows: TGTGCCAGCAGTCCTCGGGGACAGGGTATTCAGCCCCAGCATTTT. Protein product: CASSPRGQGIQPQHF.

This chain links TRBV24-1 with TRBJ2-5, with TRBD2 as a possible D gene (7 bases). This CDR3 is 15 amino acids long. Germline loops: CDR1 KGHDR, CDR2 SFDVKD. Trimming left V 3 bases short and J 3 bases short, with 13 bases between. CDR3 nucleotides: TGTGCCACCAGTGATCAAGGGGGGGGTAAAGAGACCCAGTACTTC. Its translation is CATSDQGGGKETQYF.

The rearrangement links TRBV27 to TRBJ1-1; 7 bases match TRBD1. CDR3 length: 14 amino acids. Per germline, CDR1 MNHEY and CDR2 SMNVEV (reference sequence). Losses at the gene ends were 5 bases for V and 5 bases for J; bases not matched to a gene: 8. As DNA, the CDR3 is TGTGCCAGCAGTCCTGGACAGGCGGGGACTGAAGCTTTCTTT. Translation gives CASSPGQAGTEAFF.

This clone showed up just a few times. The V and J genes are TRBV6-4 and TRBJ2-3, with 8 bases lining up with TRBD2. Trimming at V came to 0 bases and at J to 4 bases, leaving 6 bases not matched to a gene. This CDR3 comprises 16 residues. Germline assignment: CDR1 MRHNA and CDR2 SNTAGT. The CDR3 coding sequence is TGTGCCAGCAGTGACTCCGGGACTAGTAGAGCAGATACGCAGTATTTT. The encoded protein is CASSDSGTSRADTQYF.

This clone was counted between two and nine times. The chain uses TRBV5-6 and TRBJ1-3, with D perhaps matching TRBD1 (6 bases). Trimming cost V 4 bases and J 1 base, with 18 bases left between them. CDR3 size: 17 residues. CDR1 and CDR2 (germline): SGHDT, YYEEEE. The CDR3 reads CASSHQGRGISGNTIYF. Written as DNA, the CDR3 is TGTGCCAGCAGCCATCAGGGGCGGGGGATATCTGGAAACACCATATATTTT.

The CDR3 loop is CASAAPGLAGNEQFF. The DNA of the CDR3 is TGTGCTAGTGCAGCACCGGGACTAGCGGGAAATGAGCAGTTCTTC. The V gene is TRBV12-5, the J gene TRBJ2-1; TRBD2 matches at 13 bases. Germline-derived CDR1 and CDR2 are LGHNT and FRNRAP. The CDR3 is 15 residues long. V lost 7 bases, J lost 7 bases, and 7 bases stayed unmatched.

Only one count was recorded for this clone. The chain uses TRBV9 and TRBJ1-5; the D gene is possibly TRBD1 (5 bases). V was trimmed by 2 bases and J by 4 bases, leaving 10 bases between them. Germline values: CDR1 SGDLS, CDR2 YYNGEE. The length of the CDR3 is 14 residues. CDR3 coding DNA: TGTGCCAGCAGCGTGGGGGGGGGTAATCAGCCCCAGCATTTT. It encodes CASSVGGGNQPQHF.

This clone has a single count. The rearrangement links TRBV6-6 to TRBJ1-1; TRBD1 agrees at 8 bases. Per the germline V gene, CDR1 is MNHNY and CDR2 is SVGAGI (reference sequence). The V segment lost 6 bases and the J segment 3 bases; nucleotides outside the gene matches: 6. The length of the CDR3 is 14 residues. CDR3: CASRNDRGDTEAFF. The CDR3 DNA reads TGTGCCAGCAGAAACGACAGGGGCGACACTGAAGCTTTCTTT.